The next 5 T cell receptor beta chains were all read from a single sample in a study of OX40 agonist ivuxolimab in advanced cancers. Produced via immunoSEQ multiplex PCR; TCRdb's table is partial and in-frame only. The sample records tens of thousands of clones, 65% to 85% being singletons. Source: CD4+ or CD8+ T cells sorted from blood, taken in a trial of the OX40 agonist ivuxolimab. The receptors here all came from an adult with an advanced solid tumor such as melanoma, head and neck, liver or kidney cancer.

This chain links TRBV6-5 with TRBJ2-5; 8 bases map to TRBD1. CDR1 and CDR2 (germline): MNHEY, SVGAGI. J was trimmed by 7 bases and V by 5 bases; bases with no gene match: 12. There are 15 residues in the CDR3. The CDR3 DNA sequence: TGTGCCAGCAGTGGGCGACAGGGGAAGTTTGGGACCCAGTACTTC. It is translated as CASSGRQGKFGTQYF.

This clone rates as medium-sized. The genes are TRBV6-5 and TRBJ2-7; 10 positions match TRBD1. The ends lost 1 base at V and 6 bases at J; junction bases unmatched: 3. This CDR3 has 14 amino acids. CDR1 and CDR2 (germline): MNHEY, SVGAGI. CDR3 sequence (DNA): TGTGCCAGCAGTTACTTGGGGACAGGGGTCGAGCAGTACTTC. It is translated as CASSYLGTGVEQYF.

The DNA for the CDR3 is TGTGCCAGCATGTCCGGGACACCAAGGGATTCACCCCTCCACTTT. It encodes CASMSGTPRDSPLHF. The V and J genes are TRBV6-6 and TRBJ1-6, with a weak D call TRBD1 (6 bases). The germline CDR1 and CDR2 sequences are MNHNY and SVGAGI (reference sequence). The CDR3 length is 15 residues. V gave up 7 bases and J gave up 8 bases, with 18 bases separating them.

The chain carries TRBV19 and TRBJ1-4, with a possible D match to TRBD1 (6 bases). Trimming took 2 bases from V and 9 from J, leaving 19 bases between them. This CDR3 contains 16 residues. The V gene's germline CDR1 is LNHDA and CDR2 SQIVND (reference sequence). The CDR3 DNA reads TGTGCCAGTAGTATACGGACAGCGGAGCCGTTTAAAAAACTGTTTTTT. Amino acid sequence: CASSIRTAEPFKKLFF. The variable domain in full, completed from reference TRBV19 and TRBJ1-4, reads DGGITQSPKYLFRKEGQNVTLSCEQNLNHDAMYWYRQDPGQGLRLIYYSQIVNDFQKGDIAEGYSVSREKKESFPLTVTSAQKNPTAFYLCASSIRTAEPFKKLFFGSGTQLSVL.

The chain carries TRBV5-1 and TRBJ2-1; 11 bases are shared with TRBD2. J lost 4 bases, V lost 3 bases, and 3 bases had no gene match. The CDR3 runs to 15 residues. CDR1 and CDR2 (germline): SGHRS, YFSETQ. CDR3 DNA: TGCGCCAGCAGCTCCCTAGCGGGAGGATACAATGAGCAGTTCTTC. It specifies CASSSLAGGYNEQFF.